The T cell receptor beta chain described here comes from a study of T cell responses to AZD1222 COVID-19 vaccine. Whole-study context: Researchers grouped second doses given at about 4 or about 12 weeks into one pool.

Study-level findings and limits: In the spike-specific TCR repertoire, nearly half reportedly target unmutated variant regions. Vaccine-associated CD4 TCRs spanned spike, dominant at 160-218 and 743-854. Sampled repertoires all dated from after the peak T cell response.

Sequenced by immunoSEQ multiplex PCR; TCRdb stores in-frame clones only, minus some. Of some 130,000 clones in the sample, around 89% were seen once. Per germline, CDR1 SEHNR and CDR2 FQNEAQ (reference sequence). V was clipped by 4 bases and J by 4 bases, with 20 bases between them. This CDR3 spans 16 amino acids. To note about this clone: Its cognate antigen is unknown.

The receptor's source is an adult in good health. The rearrangement links TRBV7-9 to TRBJ2-7; possible D gene TRBD2, 6 bases. The starting material was peripheral blood, obtained on day 0 of AZD1222 vaccination. The CDR3 spells CASSWSGGDLRYEQYF. The DNA of the CDR3 is TGTGCCAGCAGCTGGAGTGGAGGGGACCTACGGTACGAGCAGTACTTC.